This T cell receptor (beta chain) appears in the sequencing data of a study of CD8 T cells in ankylosing spondylitis. Trimming cost V 4 bases and J 4 bases; bases outside gene matches: 2. The CDR3 loop spans 12 amino acids. Germline V gene lookup returns CDR1 DFQATT and CDR2 SNEGSKA (reference sequence). With respect to this clonotype: Its antigen is unknown.

Study-wide findings and caveats: In peripheral blood, disease-linked CD8+ clones occurred at relatively low frequencies. Significant enrichment of disease-linked clones was reported in matched ankylosing spondylitis synovial fluid.

Quantitative barcoded 5'-RACE was used to prepare TCR beta libraries. MiXCR, run by TCRdb on the 5' RACE reads, gives a single entry per CDR3 protein. The sample carries 200,000 to 250,000 distinct CDR3 sequences, roughly a third recorded once. Input material: blood, either unsorted or a sorted T cell fraction (not recorded which). The genes are TRBV20-1 and TRBJ2-7, with TRBD1 matching over 9 bases. The TCR was taken from a male donor with ankylosing spondylitis or in good health (not recorded which). CDR3 sequence (DNA): TGCAGTGCTACGGACAGGGGATACGAGCAGTACTTC. The encoded protein is CSATDRGYEQYF.